The present T cell receptor (beta chain) was sequenced within a study of breast tumors, draining lymph nodes, adjacent tissues. Samples came from axillary lymph nodes draining the breast cancer. TCRdb reprocessed the multiplex PCR reads via MiXCR and lists one record per CDR3 protein. This sample has 150,000 to 200,000 distinct CDR3 sequences; more than 25% occur once, and the top ten carry about 3.8%. This CDR3 has 14 residues. V was cut by 3 bases and J by 4 bases, with 10 bases left in between. Germline loops: CDR1 SNHLY, CDR2 FYNNEI. This clonotype was counted ten times or more. This TCR was recovered from a female donor with breast cancer. Some clones in this sample may be carry-over from other donors' samples. Sample: axillary lymph node tissue. The rearrangement links TRBV2 to TRBJ1-5; no firm D call. The CDR3 protein is CASSEGPGNQPQHF. CDR3 coding DNA: TGTGCCAGCAGTGAGGGTCCCGGGAATCAGCCCCAGCATTTT.